A single sample is the source of the 3 T cell receptor beta chains below, sequenced in a study of cytomegalovirus exposure and HLA in healthy donors (dated 2017 in TCRdb). The library relied on the immunoSEQ multiplex PCR assay. A mixture of 60 forward primers for TCR Vbeta segments and 13 reverse primers for TCR Jbeta segments was used in the multiplex PCR. TCRdb carries this immuneACCESS record with in-frame sequences only. Its versions omit some clonotypes, under half of them owing to an unresolved V gene in the studies checked, with the rest unexplained. This sample gives 130,000 or so clones in total; more than 60% of them show up just once. The ten largest make up about 3.5% of the sample. Input material: PBMCs. These receptors were collected from a man between 35 and 55 years old in good health and CMV-seronegative.

This clone showed up just once. V usage is TRBV5-6 and J usage is TRBJ2-3; 8 bases match TRBD2. Germline trimming cut 2 bases from V and 3 bases from J; bases unmatched to any gene: 5. This CDR3 is built from 15 residues. Germline V gene data show CDR1 as SGHDT and CDR2 as YYEEEE. DNA of the CDR3: TGTGCCAGCAGCTTCGGGGGGGGCGGGACAGATACGCAGTATTTT. Translating it yields CASSFGGGGTDTQYF.

V is TRBV4-1 and J is TRBJ2-2; 14 bases match TRBD2. CDR1 and CDR2 from the germline V gene are MGHRA and YSYEKL. V lost 4 bases to trimming and J lost 9 bases; unmatched junction nucleotides: 10. This CDR3 has 17 residues. The DNA for the CDR3 is TGCGCCAGCAGCCTATACGCGACTAGCGGGGGGGCGAGGGAGCTGTTTTTT. This codes for CASSLYATSGGARELFF.

This clone was counted a few times. The gene calls are TRBV2 and TRBJ1-2; TRBD1 might be the D (5 bases). Trimming pared 7 bases from V and 7 bases from J, leaving 19 bases between. Germline assignment: CDR1 SNHLY and CDR2 FYNNEI. CDR3 length: 14 residues. The CDR3, as DNA: TGTGCCAGCAATAATTTGCGGGGGATGGGTGGCTACACCTTC. This sequence encodes CASNNLRGMGGYTF.